Below, 17 T cell receptor beta chains from the same sample are listed, as sequenced in a study of shared clonotypes between healthy human individuals. The repertoire was sequenced with immunoSEQ multiplex PCR; TCRdb's copy has only in-frame clones and lacks some. This sample has approximately 1.5 million clones, with approximately 98.5% found just once. The sample taken for sequencing was naive CD4+ T cells sorted from blood. Subset in this sample: CD45RA+ positively selected. These receptors were collected from a man aged 30-40 years in good health.

This chain connects TRBV4-1 to TRBJ2-7; D uncertain. Germline CDR1 and CDR2: MGHRA and YSYEKL. The length of the CDR3 is 17 residues. V lost 0 bases to trimming and J lost 2 bases, with 17 bases between them. The CDR3 protein is CASSQDLKAGNTYEQYF. As DNA, the CDR3 is TGCGCCAGCAGCCAAGATCTTAAGGCCGGAAACACCTACGAGCAGTACTTC.

V gene TRBV19 combines with J gene TRBJ2-1, with 14 bases fitting TRBD2. CDR3 size: 19 residues. Germline assignment: CDR1 LNHDA and CDR2 SQIVND (reference sequence). The ends lost 5 bases at V and 5 bases at J; junction bases unmatched: 14. This CDR3 reads CASSPRGGLAGVVDNEQFF. CDR3 nucleotides: TGTGCCAGTAGTCCGAGGGGGGGACTAGCGGGAGTGGTTGACAATGAGCAGTTCTTC.

The chain recombines TRBV9 with TRBJ1-1; no reliable D call. Germline V gene lookup returns CDR1 SGDLS and CDR2 YYNGEE. The CDR3 length is 15 residues. The germline V and J ends were trimmed by 2 bases and 0 bases, with 11 bases remaining between them. The CDR3, as DNA: TGTGCCAGCAGCGTCTACGATACTATGAACACTGAAGCTTTCTTT. Its translation: CASSVYDTMNTEAFF.

This sequence joins TRBV7-2 and TRBJ1-2; D remains ambiguous. The V and J ends lost 1 base and 8 bases respectively, with 14 bases between them. Germline V gene lookup returns CDR1 SGHTA and CDR2 FQGNSA. CDR3 size: 14 residues. The CDR3: CASSLDRLGGGYTF. CDR3 sequence (DNA): TGTGCCAGCAGCTTAGATAGGTTGGGTGGAGGCTACACCTTC.

As concerns this clone: Within the sample, other DNA sequences also encode this same CDR3. The CDR3 spells CASSQGLAGKGEQYF. The CDR3, as DNA: TGCGCCAGCAGCCAAGGACTAGCCGGAAAGGGTGAGCAGTACTTC. The chain employs TRBV4-1 and TRBJ2-7; TRBD2 aligns across 7 bases. The junction had 10 bases not matched to a gene; V was cut back by 1 base and J by 7 bases. Looked up from germline, CDR1 is MGHRA and CDR2 is YSYEKL. This CDR3 spans 15 amino acids.

This rearrangement joins TRBV27 to TRBJ2-7; TRBD2 matches at 8 bases. The CDR3 covers 14 residues. From germline, CDR1 is MNHEY and CDR2 SMNVEV (reference sequence). The J segment lost 7 bases and the V segment lost 4 bases, leaving 9 bases of the junction unmatched. The chain's CDR3 is CASSSLAALGEQYF. The DNA for the CDR3 is TGTGCCAGCAGTTCACTAGCGGCCTTGGGGGAGCAGTACTTC.

The rearrangement links TRBV18 to TRBJ2-1; D perhaps matches TRBD1 (5 bases). Trimming took off 2 bases at V and 0 bases at J, with 11 bases between the two ends. CDR3 length equals 16 residues. Germline V gene lookup returns CDR1 KGHSH and CDR2 LQKENI. The CDR3 reads CASSPVGRNSYNEQFF. Written as DNA, the CDR3 is TGTGCCAGCTCACCAGTGGGGCGGAACTCCTACAATGAGCAGTTCTTC. Full variable domain (missing parts from reference TRBV18 and TRBJ2-1): NAGVMQNPRHLVRRRGQEARLRCSPMKGHSHVYWYRQLPEEGLKFMVYLQKENIIDESGMPKERFSAEFPKEGPSILRIQQVVRGDSAAYFCASSPVGRNSYNEQFFGPGTRLTVL.

This clone was picked up one time. V and J are TRBV5-1 and TRBJ2-1, with 7 bases matching TRBD2. Germline loops: CDR1 SGHRS, CDR2 YFSETQ. V was clipped by 4 bases and J by 3 bases; unmatched bases: 4. The CDR3 runs 14 residues. This CDR3 reads CASSPSGVYNEQFF. In DNA form, the CDR3 reads TGCGCCAGCAGCCCAAGCGGGGTCTACAATGAGCAGTTCTTC.

The chain carries TRBV30 and TRBJ1-2, with 11 positions matching TRBD1. CDR1 and CDR2 (germline): GTSNPN, SVGIG (reference sequence). Trimming removed 0 bases from V and 4 bases from J; junction bases left unmatched: 13. CDR3 length: 18 amino acids. CDR3 bases: TGTGCCTGGAGTGTAGATGCGGACAGGGGGCGACCGTCCTATGGCTACACCTTC. It specifies CAWSVDADRGRPSYGYTF.

This chain links TRBV5-1 with TRBJ2-6, with unresolved D. Trimming left V 1 base short and J 0 bases short, with 8 bases between. The CDR3 covers 16 residues. Germline-derived CDR1 and CDR2 are SGHRS and YFSETQ. The CDR3 DNA is TGCGCCAGCAGCTTGCCGGCCAGCTCTGGGGCCAACGTCCTGACTTTC. This sequence encodes CASSLPASSGANVLTF. Using reference TRBV5-1 and TRBJ2-6 for the parts outside the CDR3, the full variable domain is KAGVTQTPRYLIKTRGQQVTLSCSPISGHRSVSWYQQTPGQGLQFLFEYFSETQRNKGNFPGRFSGRQFSNSRSEMNVSTLELGDSALYLCASSLPASSGANVLTFGAGSRLTVL.

CDR3 residues: CASSPTAGGSRHEQFF. The CDR3 nucleotides are TGTGCCAGCTCACCGACCGCGGGAGGGTCCCGACATGAGCAGTTCTTC. The chain couples TRBV18 to TRBJ2-1, with 9 bases identical to TRBD2. This CDR3 comprises 16 residues. Germline-derived CDR1 and CDR2 are KGHSH and LQKENI. V trimming: 3 bases; J trimming: 8 bases; junction bases outside the gene matches: 11.

The rearrangement uses TRBV13 and TRBJ2-3, with D hard to call. Germline CDR1 and CDR2: PRHDT and FYEKMQ (reference sequence). The V end was cut by 0 bases, the J end by 2 bases, with 9 bases between. The CDR3 runs 15 residues. The CDR3 spells CASSLGGTDTDTQYF. The CDR3 nucleotides are TGTGCCAGCAGCTTAGGCGGTACTGACACAGATACGCAGTATTTT. The full variable domain, completed using reference TRBV13 and TRBJ2-3, is AAGVIQSPRHLIKEKRETATLKCYPIPRHDTVYWYQQGPGQDPQFLISFYEKMQSDKGSIPDRFSAQQFSDYHSELNMSSLELGDSALYFCASSLGGTDTDTQYFGPGTRLTVL.

This clone was seen only once. The chain combines TRBV10-1 with TRBJ2-3, with 14 bases matching TRBD2. Trimming removed 6 bases from V and 5 bases from J; junction bases left unmatched: 7. Per germline, CDR1 WNHNN and CDR2 SYGVQD (reference sequence). This CDR3 contains 16 residues. The CDR3 protein is CASSPGLAGAIDTQYF. In DNA, the CDR3 is TGCGCCAGCAGCCCGGGACTAGCGGGAGCTATAGATACGCAGTATTTT.

The chain employs TRBV2 and TRBJ2-7, with no clear D. V lost 6 bases to trimming and J lost 2 bases, with 5 bases between them. The germline V gene has CDR1 SNHLY and CDR2 FYNNEI. This CDR3 spans 11 amino acids. Here the CDR3 DNA reads TGTGCCAGCAGGTGGACCTACGAGCAGTACTTC. The encoded protein is CASRWTYEQYF.

This rearrangement joins TRBV28 to TRBJ2-1; TRBD2 matches at 7 bases. Germline CDR1 MDHEN, CDR2 SYDVKM. V gave up 7 bases and J gave up 0 bases; unmatched junction bases: 18. The CDR3 is 19 residues long. CDR3 in amino acids: CASIPWDYETLHSYNEQFF. CDR3 DNA sequence: TGTGCCAGCATTCCCTGGGACTACGAAACCCTTCACTCCTACAATGAGCAGTTCTTC.

The chain links TRBV21-1 to TRBJ2-7; the listed D gene, TRBD1, was not tested against the DNA. TRBV21-1 is assigned pseudogene status. This CDR3 contains 13 residues. The CDR3 loop is CATHGQGGYEQYF. CDR3 DNA sequence: TGTGCAACACATGGACAGGGGGGCTACGAGCAGTACTTC.

The chain is built from TRBV30 and TRBJ2-3; 8 bases map to TRBD2. V shed 2 bases and J 4 bases; nucleotides not matched to a gene: 5. This CDR3 has 14 amino acids. Per the germline V gene, CDR1 is GTSNPN and CDR2 is SVGIG (reference sequence). The CDR3 DNA reads as TGTGCCTGGAGTATCATAGCGGGATCAGATACGCAGTATTTT. The encoded protein is CAWSIIAGSDTQYF. Drawing the rest from reference TRBV30 and TRBJ2-3, the complete variable domain is SQTIHQWPATLVQPVGSPLSLECTVEGTSNPNLYWYRQAAGRGLQLLFYSVGIGQISSEVPQNLSASRPQDRQFILSSKKLLLSDSGFYLCAWSIIAGSDTQYFGPGTRLTVL.